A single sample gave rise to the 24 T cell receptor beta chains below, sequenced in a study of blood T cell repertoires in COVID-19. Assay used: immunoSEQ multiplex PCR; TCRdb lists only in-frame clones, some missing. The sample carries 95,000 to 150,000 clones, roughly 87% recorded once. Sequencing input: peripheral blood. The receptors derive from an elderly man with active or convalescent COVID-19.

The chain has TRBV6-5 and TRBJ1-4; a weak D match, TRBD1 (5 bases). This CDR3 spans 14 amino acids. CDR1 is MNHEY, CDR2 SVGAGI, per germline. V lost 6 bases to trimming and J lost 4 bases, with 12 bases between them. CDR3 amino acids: CASSPQVINEKLFF. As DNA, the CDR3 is TGTGCCAGCAGCCCACAGGTGATTAATGAAAAACTGTTTTTT.

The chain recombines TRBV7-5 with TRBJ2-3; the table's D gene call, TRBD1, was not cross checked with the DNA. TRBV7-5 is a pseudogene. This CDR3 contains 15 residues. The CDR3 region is CVRSLARTGTYTQYF. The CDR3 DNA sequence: TGTGTCAGAAGCTTAGCCCGGACAGGTACCTATACGCAGTATTTT.

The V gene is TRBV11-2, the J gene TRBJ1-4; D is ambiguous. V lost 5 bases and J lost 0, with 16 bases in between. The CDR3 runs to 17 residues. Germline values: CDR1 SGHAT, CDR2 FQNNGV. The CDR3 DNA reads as TGTGCCAGCAGCCCGCGGACGGGAATTGCAACTAATGAAAAACTGTTTTTT. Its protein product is CASSPRTGIATNEKLFF.

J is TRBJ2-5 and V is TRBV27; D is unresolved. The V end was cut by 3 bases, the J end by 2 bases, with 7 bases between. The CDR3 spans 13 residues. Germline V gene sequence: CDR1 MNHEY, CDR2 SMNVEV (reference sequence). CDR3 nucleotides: TGTGCCAGCAGTTTGGTGCGGCAAGAGACCCAGTACTTC. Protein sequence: CASSLVRQETQYF.

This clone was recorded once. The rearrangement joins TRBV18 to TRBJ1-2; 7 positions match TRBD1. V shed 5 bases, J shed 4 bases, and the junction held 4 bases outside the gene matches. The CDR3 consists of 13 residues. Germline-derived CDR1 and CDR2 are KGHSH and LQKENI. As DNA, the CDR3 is TGTGCCAGCTCAAGACAGGGAGCCTATGGCTACACCTTC. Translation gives CASSRQGAYGYTF.

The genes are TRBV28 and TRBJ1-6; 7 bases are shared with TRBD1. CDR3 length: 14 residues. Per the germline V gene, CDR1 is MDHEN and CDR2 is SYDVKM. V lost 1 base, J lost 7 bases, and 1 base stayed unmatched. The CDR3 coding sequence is TGTGCCAGCAGTTTATTCAGGGGGAATTCACCCCTCCACTTT. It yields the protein CASSLFRGNSPLHF.

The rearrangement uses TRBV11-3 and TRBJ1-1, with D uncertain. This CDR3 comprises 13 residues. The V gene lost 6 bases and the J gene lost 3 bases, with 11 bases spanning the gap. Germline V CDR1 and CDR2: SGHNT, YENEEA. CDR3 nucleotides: TGTGCCAGCAGTTCCGACGGGGACACTGAAGCTTTCTTT. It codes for CASSSDGDTEAFF.

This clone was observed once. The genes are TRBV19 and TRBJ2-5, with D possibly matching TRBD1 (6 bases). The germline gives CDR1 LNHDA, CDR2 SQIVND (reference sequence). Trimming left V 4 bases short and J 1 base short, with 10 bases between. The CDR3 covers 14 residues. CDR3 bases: TGTGCCAGTAGTACCGGACAGATCCAAGAGACCCAGTACTTC. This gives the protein CASSTGQIQETQYF.

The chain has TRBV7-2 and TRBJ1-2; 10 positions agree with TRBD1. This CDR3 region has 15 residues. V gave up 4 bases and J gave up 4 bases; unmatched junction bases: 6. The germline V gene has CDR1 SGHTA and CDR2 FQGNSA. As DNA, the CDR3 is TGTGCCAGCAGCTCGGCGGGACAGGGGATCTATGGCTACACCTTC. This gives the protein CASSSAGQGIYGYTF.

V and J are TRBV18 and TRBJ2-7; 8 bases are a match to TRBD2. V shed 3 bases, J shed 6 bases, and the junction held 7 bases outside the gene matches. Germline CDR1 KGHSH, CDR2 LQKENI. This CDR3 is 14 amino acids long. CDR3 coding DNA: TGTGCCAGCTCACCGAGCGGGAGTGGTGGCGAGCAGTACTTC. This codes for CASSPSGSGGEQYF.

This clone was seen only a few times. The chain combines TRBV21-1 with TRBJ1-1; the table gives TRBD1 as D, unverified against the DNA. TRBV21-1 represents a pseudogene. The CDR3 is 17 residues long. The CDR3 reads CASSPPEPQGENTEAFF. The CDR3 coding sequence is TGTGCCAGCAGCCCCCCCGAACCCCAGGGGGAGAACACTGAAGCTTTCTTT.

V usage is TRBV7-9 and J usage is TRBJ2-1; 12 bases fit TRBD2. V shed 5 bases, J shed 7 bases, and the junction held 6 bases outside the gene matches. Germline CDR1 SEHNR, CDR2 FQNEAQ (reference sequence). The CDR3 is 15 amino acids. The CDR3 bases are TGTGCCAGCAGCCGCGGACTAGCGGGGCGGAATGAGCAGTTCTTC. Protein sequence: CASSRGLAGRNEQFF.

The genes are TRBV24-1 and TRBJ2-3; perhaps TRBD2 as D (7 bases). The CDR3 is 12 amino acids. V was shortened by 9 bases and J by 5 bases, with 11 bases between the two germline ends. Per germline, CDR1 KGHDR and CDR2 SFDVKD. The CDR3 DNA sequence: TGTGCCACCCGGGGGGCAGGAGATACGCAGTATTTT. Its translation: CATRGAGDTQYF.

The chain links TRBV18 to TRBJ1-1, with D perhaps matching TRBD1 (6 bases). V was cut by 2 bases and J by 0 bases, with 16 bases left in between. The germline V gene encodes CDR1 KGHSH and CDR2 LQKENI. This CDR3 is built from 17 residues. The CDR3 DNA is TGTGCCAGCTCACCAGTGAGGGGGAGCCGAGTGAACACTGAAGCTTTCTTT. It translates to CASSPVRGSRVNTEAFF.

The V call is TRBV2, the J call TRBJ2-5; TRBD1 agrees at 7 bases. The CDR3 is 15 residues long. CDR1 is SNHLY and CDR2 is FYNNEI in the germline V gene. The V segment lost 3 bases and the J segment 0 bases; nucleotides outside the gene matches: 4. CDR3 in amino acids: CASSDRDSYQETQYF. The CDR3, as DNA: TGTGCCAGCAGTGACCGGGACAGTTACCAAGAGACCCAGTACTTC.

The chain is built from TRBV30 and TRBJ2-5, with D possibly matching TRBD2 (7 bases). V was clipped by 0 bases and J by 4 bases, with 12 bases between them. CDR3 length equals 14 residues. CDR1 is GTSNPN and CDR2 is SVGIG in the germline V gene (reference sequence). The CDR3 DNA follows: TGTGCCTGGAGTGTGGGGGGAGGGGGAGAGACCCAGTACTTC. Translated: CAWSVGGGGETQYF.

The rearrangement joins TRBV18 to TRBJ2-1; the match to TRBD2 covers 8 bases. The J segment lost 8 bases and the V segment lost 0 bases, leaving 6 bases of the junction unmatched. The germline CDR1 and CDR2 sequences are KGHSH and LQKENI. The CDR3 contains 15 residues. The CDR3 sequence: CASSPPGGAFHEQFF. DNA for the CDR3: TGTGCCAGCTCACCACCCGGGGGGGCTTTCCATGAGCAGTTCTTC. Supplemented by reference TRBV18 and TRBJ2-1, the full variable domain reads NAGVMQNPRHLVRRRGQEARLRCSPMKGHSHVYWYRQLPEEGLKFMVYLQKENIIDESGMPKERFSAEFPKEGPSILRIQQVVRGDSAAYFCASSPPGGAFHEQFFGPGTRLTVL.

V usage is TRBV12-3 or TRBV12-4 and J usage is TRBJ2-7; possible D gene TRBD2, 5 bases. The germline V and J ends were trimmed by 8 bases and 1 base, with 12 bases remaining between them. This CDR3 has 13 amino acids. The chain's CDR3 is CASRESGSYEQYF. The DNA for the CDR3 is TGTGCCAGCCGTGAAAGCGGATCCTACGAGCAGTACTTC.

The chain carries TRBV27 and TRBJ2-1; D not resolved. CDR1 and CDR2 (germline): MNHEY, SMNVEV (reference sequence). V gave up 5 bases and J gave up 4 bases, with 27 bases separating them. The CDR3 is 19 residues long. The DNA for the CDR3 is TGTGCCAGCAGTCCTCCCCCCCAGACAACCACCTCCCCTTACAATGAGCAGTTCTTC. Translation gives CASSPPPQTTTSPYNEQFF.

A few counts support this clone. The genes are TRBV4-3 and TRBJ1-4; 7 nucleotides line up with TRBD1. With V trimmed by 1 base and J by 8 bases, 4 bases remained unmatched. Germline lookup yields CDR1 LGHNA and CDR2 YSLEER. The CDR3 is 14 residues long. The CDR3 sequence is CASSQGQGGEKLFF. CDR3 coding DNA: TGCGCCAGCAGCCAAGGACAGGGTGGCGAAAAACTGTTTTTT.

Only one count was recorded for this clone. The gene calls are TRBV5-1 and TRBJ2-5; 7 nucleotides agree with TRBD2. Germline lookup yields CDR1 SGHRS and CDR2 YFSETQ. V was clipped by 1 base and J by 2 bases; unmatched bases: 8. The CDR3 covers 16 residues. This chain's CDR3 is CASSLMGGNTQETQYF. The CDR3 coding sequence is TGCGCCAGCAGCTTGATGGGGGGGAACACTCAAGAGACCCAGTACTTC.

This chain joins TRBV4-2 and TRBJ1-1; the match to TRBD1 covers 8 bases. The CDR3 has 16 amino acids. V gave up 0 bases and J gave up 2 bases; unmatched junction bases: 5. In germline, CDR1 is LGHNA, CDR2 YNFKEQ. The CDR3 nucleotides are TGTGCCAGCAGCCAAGATGCAGGGGGCATCAACACTGAAGCTTTCTTT. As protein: CASSQDAGGINTEAFF.

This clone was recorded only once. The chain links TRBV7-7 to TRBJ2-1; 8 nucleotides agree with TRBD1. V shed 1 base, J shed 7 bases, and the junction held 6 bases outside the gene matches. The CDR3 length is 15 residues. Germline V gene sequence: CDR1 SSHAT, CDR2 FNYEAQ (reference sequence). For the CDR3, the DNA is TGTGCCAGCAGCTTAGACAGGGGGGATGGAAATGAGCAGTTCTTC. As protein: CASSLDRGDGNEQFF.

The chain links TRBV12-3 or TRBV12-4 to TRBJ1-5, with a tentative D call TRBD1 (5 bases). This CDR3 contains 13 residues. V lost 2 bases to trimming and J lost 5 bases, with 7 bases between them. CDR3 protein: CASSLTGDQPQHF. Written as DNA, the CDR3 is TGTGCCAGCAGTTTAACGGGGGATCAGCCCCAGCATTTT.